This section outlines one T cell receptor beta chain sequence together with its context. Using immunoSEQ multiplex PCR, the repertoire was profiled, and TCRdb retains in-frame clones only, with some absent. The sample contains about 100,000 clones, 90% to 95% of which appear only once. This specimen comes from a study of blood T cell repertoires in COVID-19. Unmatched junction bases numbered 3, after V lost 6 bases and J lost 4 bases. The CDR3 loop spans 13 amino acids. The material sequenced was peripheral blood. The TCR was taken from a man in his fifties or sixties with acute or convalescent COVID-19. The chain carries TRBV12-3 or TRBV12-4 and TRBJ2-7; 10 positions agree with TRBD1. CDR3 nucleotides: TGTGCCAGCAGGACAGGGGGCGGTTACGAGCAGTACTTC. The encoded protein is CASRTGGGYEQYF.